This entry features one T cell receptor beta chain sequence. This clonotype occurred a few times. No antigen is known for it. No per-base quality is available; no much larger clone lies one base away. The data stem from a study of post-analysis software for immune sequencing data (dated by TCRdb to between 2015 and 2017). With respect to the entire study: Recorded disease courses included relapsing-remitting, secondary progressive and progressive-relapsing multiple sclerosis, with some patients lacking subtype annotation. Patient repertoires were compared against 10 to 12 previously published healthy control repertoires from donors aged roughly 6 to 26 years. A subset of samples was prepared in parallel using single-end sample barcoding, then pooled and co-amplified after Illumina adapter ligation.

In the germline V gene (reference sequence), CDR1 corresponds to LGHDT and CDR2 to YNNKEL. Counted from cysteine to phenylalanine, this CDR3 has 16 amino acids. This entry keeps only the CDR3 DNA: 48 bases, framed from base 1. V is cut by 0 bases and J by 2 bases, and the space between the germline ends is 11 bases. Reading the label with the study, this specimen's time point is: second blood draw from one MS patient after hematopoietic stem cell transplantation. TCR beta repertoires were profiled from peripheral blood of 10 to 15 young patients with multiple sclerosis to demonstrate the VDJtools post-analysis software. Multiple sclerosis patients were children and adolescents aged 6 to 15 years. Points the paper makes about the study in general: Patients showed significantly higher frequencies than controls for 4 or 5 TRBV segments, among them TRBV5-6, TRBV5-1 and TRBV20-1. The control group was slightly older than the multiple sclerosis patient group. Multiple sclerosis patients had significantly lower normalized Chao1 diversity than controls, a result that suggests substantial peripheral T-cell clonal expansion. Strong co-clustering of samples prepared in the same batch was shown by direct clustering with F measure, prompting a batch-effect correction.

Receptors were amplified or captured by PCR. Sequenced on an Illumina HiSeq 2500. To reduce PCR and sequencing biases, unique molecular identifiers were built into the TCR beta cDNA libraries. Per 1 to 10 million input T cells, approximately 500,000 cDNA molecules were obtained, such that each molecule approximated one T cell. The patient libraries were prepared and sequenced using the same protocol as the earlier healthy control dataset. Samples belonging to the same batch were prepared together, multiplexed and sequenced on a shared HiSeq lane. The paper's data handling went like this. Raw barcoded reads were processed with MIGEC, discarding single-read molecular identifier groups before consensus assembly and CDR3 extraction. Clonotype tables were post-analysed with VDJtools, normalizing diversity by down-sampling all datasets to the smallest sample size. Repertoire overlap clustering matched CDR3 amino acid but not nucleotide sequences to correct batch-related cross-sample contamination. The raw public reads went through TCRdb reprocessing: fastp at Q25, MiXCR clone calling, in-frame beta chains kept. Rows are unified per CDR3 protein, each entry keeping the most common DNA and genes. The V and J calls reflect TCRdb's pipeline rather than the authors' work. The sample has under 200,000 distinct CDR3 sequences on record, around 36% of them singletons. 28% of the sample belongs to the ten largest clones.

The chain joins TRBV3-1 to TRBJ2-1; the D segment is perhaps TRBD1 or TRBD2, each sharing 6 matched bases. This receptor was taken from a girl aged 10 to 17 with multiple sclerosis. Donor details come from another sample of the same person, matched by shared clones. Material: blood, obtained after autologous hematopoietic stem cell transplantation. The CDR3 reads CASSQERGEAYNEQFF. DNA sequence: TGTGCCAGCAGCCAAGAAAGGGGGGAGGCCTACAATGAGCAGTTCTTC.